The present TCR beta chain was sequenced within a study of blood T cells in healthy people across ages. Alongside a J-beta primer mix, a sample-barcoded 5' primer served in a second PCR lasting 7 to 11 cycles. Each TCR beta cDNA got a 12-nucleotide random molecular identifier. Via MiXCR, TCRdb re-called the 5' RACE reads, giving one row per CDR3 protein. The table lists 1.5 million to 2 million distinct CDR3 sequences, roughly 27% of them singletons. Whole-study results and caveats: Whereas aged donors had fewer naive CD4+ cells, long-lived donors had more of them and higher diversity. TCR beta diversity per million T cells fell roughly linearly with age.

The CDR3 is 12 amino acids. From germline, CDR1 is DFQATT and CDR2 SNEGSKA (reference sequence). In regard to this clonotype: What it binds is unknown. The junction differs from germline at one of its ends, possibly a read error.

The sequenced sample consisted of blood. The gene calls are TRBV20-1 and TRBJ2-7; 10 bases agree with TRBD2. The clonotype originates from a woman aged 25-40 years in good health. CDR3 DNA sequence: TGTAGTGCCAAAGCGGGAGGGGTTGAGCAGTACTTC. Translation: CSAKAGGVEQYF.